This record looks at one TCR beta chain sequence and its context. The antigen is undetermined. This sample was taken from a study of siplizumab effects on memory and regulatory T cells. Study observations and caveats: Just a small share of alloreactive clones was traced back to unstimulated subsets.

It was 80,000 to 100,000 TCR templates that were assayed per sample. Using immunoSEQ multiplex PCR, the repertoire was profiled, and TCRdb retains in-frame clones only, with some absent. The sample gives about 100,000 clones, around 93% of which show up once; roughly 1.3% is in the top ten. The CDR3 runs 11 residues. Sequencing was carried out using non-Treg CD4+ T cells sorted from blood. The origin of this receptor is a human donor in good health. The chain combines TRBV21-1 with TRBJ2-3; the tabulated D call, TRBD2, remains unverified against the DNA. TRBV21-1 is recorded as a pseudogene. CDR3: CASGGGDTQYF. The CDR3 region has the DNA TGTGCCAGCGGGGGAGGAGATACGCAGTATTTT.